This T cell receptor beta chain originates from a study of blood T cell repertoires in COVID-19. Sequencing used immunoSEQ multiplex PCR; TCRdb keeps in-frame clones, though not all of them. This sample carries about 100,000 clones, roughly nine tenths of them seen once, and the ten largest clones take 2% to 2.5%. The TCR comes from a man over 45 with active COVID-19. Sequencing input: peripheral blood.

CDR3 bases: TGTGCCAGTACGGACCTCAGCGGATTGGACACCGGGGAGCTGTTTTTT. Its translation: CASTDLSGLDTGELFF. The chain carries TRBV19 and TRBJ2-2, with a possible D match to TRBD2 (5 bases). The CDR3 is made up of 16 amino acids. V was clipped by 7 bases and J by 3 bases, with 18 bases between them. Germline V CDR1 and CDR2: LNHDA, SQIVND (reference sequence).